This T cell receptor beta chain was captured by sequencing in a study of T cells in Graves' hyperthyroidism and ophthalmopathy. Study at large: The initial diagnosis was the point when peripheral blood was collected, ahead of any treatment.

Using RNA transcripts as the source, TCR beta CDR3 regions were amplified. Primed by the HTBI set, a first-round RT-PCR was run on the TCR CDR3. MiXCR, run by TCRdb on the multiplex PCR reads, gives a single entry per CDR3 protein. The sample has around 800,000 distinct CDR3 sequences, over 35% seen once. In regard to this clonotype: Antigen unknown.

Looked up from germline, CDR1 is SEHNR and CDR2 is FQNEAQ (reference sequence). V lost 4 bases, J lost 1 base, and 10 bases lay in between. This CDR3 has 14 residues. Study-level results: Clonotypes that were expanded in thyroid above 0.001 mostly appeared in blood too.

The patients, who ranged from 18 to 65 in age, presented with newly diagnosed hyperthyroidism lasting under 2 months. The study left out patients who had uncontrolled infection, other autoimmune disease, pregnancy or lactation. The chain has TRBV7-9 and TRBJ2-5, with D uncertain. The source material was blood. This TCR derives from a man aged 18 to 35 with Graves' hyperthyroidism. The CDR3 nucleotides are TGTGCCAGCAGCTCCACATCCTTCCAAGAGACCCAGTACTTC. It codes for CASSSTSFQETQYF.